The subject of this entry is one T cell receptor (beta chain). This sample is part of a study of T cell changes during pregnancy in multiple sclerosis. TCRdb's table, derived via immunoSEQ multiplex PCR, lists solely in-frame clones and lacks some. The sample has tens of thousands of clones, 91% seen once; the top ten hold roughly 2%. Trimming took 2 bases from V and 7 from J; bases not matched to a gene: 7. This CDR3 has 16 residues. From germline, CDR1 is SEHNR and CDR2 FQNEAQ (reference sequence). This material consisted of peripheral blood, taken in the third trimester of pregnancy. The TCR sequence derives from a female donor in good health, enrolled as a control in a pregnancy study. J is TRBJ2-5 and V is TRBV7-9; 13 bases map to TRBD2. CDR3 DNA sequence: TGTGCCAGCAGCTTACGGTCCACTAGCGGGAGGGGGACCCAGTACTTC. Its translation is CASSLRSTSGRGTQYF. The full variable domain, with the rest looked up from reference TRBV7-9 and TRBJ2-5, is DTGVSQNPRHKITKRGQNVTFRCDPISEHNRLYWYRQTLGQGPEFLTYFQNEAQLEKSRLLSDRFSAERPKGSFSTLEIQRTEQGDSAMYLCASSLRSTSGRGTQYFGPGTRLLVL.